These 5 T cell receptor beta chains share one sample of origin, sequenced in a study of metastatic and nonmetastatic thyroid tumors. TCRdb re-called the PCR reads through MiXCR. The data contain tens of thousands of clones, 3.5% to 5% of them seen just once; the ten biggest clones take up around 20%. Treatment of any kind had been given to no patient before thyroid surgery. The sequenced material came from blood. These receptors were collected from a female donor with papillary thyroid cancer or a benign thyroid nodule (not recorded which). Some clones in this sample may be carry-over from other donors' samples.

The chain recombines TRBV6-2 or TRBV6-3 with TRBJ1-2, with D unresolved. Germline V gene sequence: CDR1 MNHEY, CDR2 SVGEGT. V was shortened by 7 bases and J by 7 bases, with 13 bases between the two germline ends. This CDR3 comprises 12 residues. The CDR3 coding sequence is TGTGCCAGCATTCAGGCCCTCGGTGGCTACACCTTC. This codes for CASIQALGGYTF.

In this sample, this clone turned up many times. J is TRBJ2-3 and V is TRBV12-3 or TRBV12-4, with 9 bases that match TRBD2. V trimming: 6 bases; J trimming: 5 bases; junction bases outside the gene matches: 6. The CDR3 runs 14 residues. As DNA, the CDR3 is TGTGCCAGCAGAGGAGCGGGAGGAGAAGATACGCAGTATTTT. Translation gives CASRGAGGEDTQYF.

The rearrangement joins TRBV24-1 to TRBJ2-3, with 8 bases identical to TRBD1. Per the germline V gene, CDR1 is KGHDR and CDR2 is SFDVKD. After removal of 10 bases from V and 3 bases from J, the junction contained 5 bases not matched to a gene. The CDR3 has 13 residues. This CDR3 reads CATTGAGTDTQYF. CDR3 nucleotides: TGTGCCACGACAGGGGCCGGAACAGATACGCAGTATTTT.

This clone was seen more than once but under ten times. The chain combines TRBV24-1 with TRBJ2-7, with 8 nucleotides matching TRBD1. The CDR3 length is 16 residues. Germline-derived CDR1 and CDR2 are KGHDR and SFDVKD. V was pared by 4 bases and J by 3 bases, with 10 bases of the junction left unmatched. CDR3 sequence (DNA): TGTGCCACCAGTGACCCCACCCGGACAGGGAACTACGAGCAGTACTTC. This sequence encodes CATSDPTRTGNYEQYF.

This clone was observed a handful of times. V is TRBV7-6 and J is TRBJ1-5; no firm D call. CDR1 is SGHVS, CDR2 FNYEAQ, per germline. Trimming took 7 bases from V and 7 from J, leaving 20 bases between them. The CDR3 totals 15 residues. The CDR3 DNA follows: TGTGCCAGCATCCCTGAGTGGGGAGGAAGCCAGCCCCAGCATTTT. It is translated as CASIPEWGGSQPQHF.